What follows describes a single TCR beta chain. The antigen is not known. The data originate from a study of blood T cells in healthy people across ages. Points from the study as a whole: The diversity estimates, figures obtained from one million T cells, were considered underestimates. Bulk PBMC profiling left naive and antigen-experienced comparisons inconclusive.

The use of a sample-barcoded 5' primer and a J-beta primer mix characterized a second PCR of roughly 6 to 11 cycles. Each cDNA molecule, via a template-switch adaptor with 12 random nucleotides, was tagged. MiXCR, run by TCRdb on the 5' RACE reads, gives a single entry per CDR3 protein. The table lists about 720,000 distinct CDR3 sequences, over 20% of them singletons. Germline V gene data show CDR1 as SQVTM and CDR2 as ANQGSEA. The V end lost 2 bases, the J end lost 0 bases, and 8 bases lay between the germline ends. The CDR3 extends over 14 amino acids. Sequencing was done on a sample of blood. This chain joins TRBV29-1 and TRBJ1-3; no firm D call. The sequence came from a man between 65 and 79 years old in good health. CDR3 sequence (DNA): TGCAGCGTTGAACTCGGACTCTCTGGAAACACCATATATTTT. Protein product: CSVELGLSGNTIYF.